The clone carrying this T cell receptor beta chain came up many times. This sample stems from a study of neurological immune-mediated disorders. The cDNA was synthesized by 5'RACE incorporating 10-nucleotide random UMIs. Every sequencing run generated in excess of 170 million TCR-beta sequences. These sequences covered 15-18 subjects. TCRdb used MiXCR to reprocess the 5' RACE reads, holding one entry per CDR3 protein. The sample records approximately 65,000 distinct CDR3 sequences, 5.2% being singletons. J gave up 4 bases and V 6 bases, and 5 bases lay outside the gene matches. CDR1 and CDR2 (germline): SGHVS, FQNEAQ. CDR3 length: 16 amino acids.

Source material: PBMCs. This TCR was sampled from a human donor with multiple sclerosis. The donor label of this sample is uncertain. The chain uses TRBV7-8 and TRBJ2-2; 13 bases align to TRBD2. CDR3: CASSLGLAGITGELFF. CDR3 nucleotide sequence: TGTGCCAGCAGTTTGGGACTAGCGGGGATCACCGGGGAGCTGTTTTTT.